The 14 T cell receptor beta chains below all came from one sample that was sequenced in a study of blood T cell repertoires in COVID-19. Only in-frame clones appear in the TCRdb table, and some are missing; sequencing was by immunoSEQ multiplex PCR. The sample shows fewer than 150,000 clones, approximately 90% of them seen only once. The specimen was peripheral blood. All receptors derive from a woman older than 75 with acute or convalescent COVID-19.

CDR3 DNA: TGTGCCAGCAGCCGACAGGGGGCAAGCTATGGCTACACCTTC. Protein: CASSRQGASYGYTF. The chain joins TRBV2 to TRBJ1-2, with 10 nucleotides matching TRBD1. The CDR3 consists of 14 residues. Germline V CDR1 and CDR2: SNHLY, FYNNEI. V was pared by 6 bases and J by 4 bases, with 5 bases of the junction left unmatched.

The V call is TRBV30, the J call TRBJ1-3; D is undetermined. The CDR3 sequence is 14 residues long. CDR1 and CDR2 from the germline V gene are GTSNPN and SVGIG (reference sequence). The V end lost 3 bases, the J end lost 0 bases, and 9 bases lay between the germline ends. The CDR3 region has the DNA TGTGCCTGGAGGTCAGGATACTCTGGAAACACCATATATTTT. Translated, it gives CAWRSGYSGNTIYF.

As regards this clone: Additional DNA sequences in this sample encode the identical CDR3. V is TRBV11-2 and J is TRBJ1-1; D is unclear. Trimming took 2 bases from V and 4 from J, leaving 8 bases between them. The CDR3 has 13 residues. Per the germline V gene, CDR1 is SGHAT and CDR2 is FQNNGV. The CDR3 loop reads CASSLTGGTEAFF. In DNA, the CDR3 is TGTGCCAGCAGCTTAACTGGAGGCACTGAAGCTTTCTTT.

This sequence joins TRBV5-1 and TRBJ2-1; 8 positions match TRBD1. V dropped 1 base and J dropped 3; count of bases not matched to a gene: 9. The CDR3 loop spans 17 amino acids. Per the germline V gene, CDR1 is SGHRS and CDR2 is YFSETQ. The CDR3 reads CASSLHVTGQDYNEQFF. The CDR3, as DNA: TGCGCCAGCAGCTTGCATGTTACGGGACAGGACTACAATGAGCAGTTCTTC.

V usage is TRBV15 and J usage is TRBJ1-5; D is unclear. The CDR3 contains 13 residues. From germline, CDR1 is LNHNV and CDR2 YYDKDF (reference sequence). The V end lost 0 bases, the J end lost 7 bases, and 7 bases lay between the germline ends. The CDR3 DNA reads TGTGCCACCAGCAGAGATCCATCCCAGCCCCAGCATTTT. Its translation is CATSRDPSQPQHF.

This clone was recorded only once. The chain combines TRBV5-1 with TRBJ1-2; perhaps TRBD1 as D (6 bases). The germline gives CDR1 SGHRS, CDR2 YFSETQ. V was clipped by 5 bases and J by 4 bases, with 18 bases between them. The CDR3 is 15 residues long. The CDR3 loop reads CASRYDRLGTYGYTF. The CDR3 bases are TGCGCCAGCAGATATGACAGGTTAGGAACCTATGGCTACACCTTC.

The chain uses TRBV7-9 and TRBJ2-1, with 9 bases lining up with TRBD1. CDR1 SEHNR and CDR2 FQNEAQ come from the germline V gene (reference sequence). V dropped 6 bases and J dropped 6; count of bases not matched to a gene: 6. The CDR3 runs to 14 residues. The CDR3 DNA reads TGTGCCAGCAGGCTGACAGGGGGGATCAATGAGCAGTTCTTC. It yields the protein CASRLTGGINEQFF.

The CDR3 sequence: CASTPGLAGGVQFF. CDR3 nucleotides: TGTGCCAGCACCCCGGGACTAGCGGGGGGGGTGCAGTTCTTC. The chain links TRBV6-5 to TRBJ2-1; 16 bases align to TRBD2. Germline V CDR1 and CDR2: MNHEY, SVGAGI. The CDR3 runs 14 residues. The V gene end was trimmed by 7 bases and the J gene end by 12 bases; junction bases not matched to a gene: 6.

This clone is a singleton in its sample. The CDR3 DNA reads as TGTGCCAGCTCCGGGGGGACCGGGAGGGAGCAGTACTTC. Protein: CASSGGTGREQYF. The chain is built from TRBV18 and TRBJ2-7; TRBD2 matches at 7 bases. CDR3 length: 13 amino acids. The trim removed 6 bases at V and 7 bases at J, leaving 9 bases unmatched. CDR1 is KGHSH, CDR2 LQKENI, per germline.

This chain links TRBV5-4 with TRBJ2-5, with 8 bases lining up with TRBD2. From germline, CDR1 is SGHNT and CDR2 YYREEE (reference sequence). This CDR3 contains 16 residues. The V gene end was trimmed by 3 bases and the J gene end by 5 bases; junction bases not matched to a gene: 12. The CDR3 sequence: CASSSWSRGARETQYF. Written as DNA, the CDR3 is TGTGCCAGCAGCTCTTGGTCGCGGGGGGCCCGGGAGACCCAGTACTTC.

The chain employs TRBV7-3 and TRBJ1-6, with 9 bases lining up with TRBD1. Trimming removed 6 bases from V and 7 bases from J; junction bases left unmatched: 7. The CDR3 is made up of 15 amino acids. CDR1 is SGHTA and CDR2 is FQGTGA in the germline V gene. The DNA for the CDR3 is TGTGCCAGCAGACCGGGACAGGGATACAATTCACCCCTCCACTTT. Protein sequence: CASRPGQGYNSPLHF.

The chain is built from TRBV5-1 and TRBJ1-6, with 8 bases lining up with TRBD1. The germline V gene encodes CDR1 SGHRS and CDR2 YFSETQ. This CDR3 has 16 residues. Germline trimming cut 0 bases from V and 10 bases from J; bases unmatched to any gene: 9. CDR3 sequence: CASSLAGQGLLSPLHF. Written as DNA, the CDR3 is TGCGCCAGCAGCTTGGCCGGACAGGGATTGTTATCACCCCTCCACTTT.

The CDR3 here is CASRTTGKGNQPQHF. CDR3 DNA sequence: TGTGCCAGCAGGACTACAGGGAAAGGCAATCAGCCCCAGCATTTT. The chain employs TRBV6-5 and TRBJ1-5, with a weak D call TRBD1 (6 bases). The length of the CDR3 is 15 residues. V was shortened by 6 bases and J by 2 bases, with 14 bases between the two germline ends. CDR1 and CDR2 from the germline V gene are MNHEY and SVGAGI.

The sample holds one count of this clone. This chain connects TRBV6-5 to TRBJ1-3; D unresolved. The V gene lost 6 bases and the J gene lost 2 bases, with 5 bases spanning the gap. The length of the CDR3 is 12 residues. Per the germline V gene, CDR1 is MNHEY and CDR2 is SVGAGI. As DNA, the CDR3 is TGTGCCAGCAGCCCAGCTGGAAACACCATATATTTT. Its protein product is CASSPAGNTIYF.